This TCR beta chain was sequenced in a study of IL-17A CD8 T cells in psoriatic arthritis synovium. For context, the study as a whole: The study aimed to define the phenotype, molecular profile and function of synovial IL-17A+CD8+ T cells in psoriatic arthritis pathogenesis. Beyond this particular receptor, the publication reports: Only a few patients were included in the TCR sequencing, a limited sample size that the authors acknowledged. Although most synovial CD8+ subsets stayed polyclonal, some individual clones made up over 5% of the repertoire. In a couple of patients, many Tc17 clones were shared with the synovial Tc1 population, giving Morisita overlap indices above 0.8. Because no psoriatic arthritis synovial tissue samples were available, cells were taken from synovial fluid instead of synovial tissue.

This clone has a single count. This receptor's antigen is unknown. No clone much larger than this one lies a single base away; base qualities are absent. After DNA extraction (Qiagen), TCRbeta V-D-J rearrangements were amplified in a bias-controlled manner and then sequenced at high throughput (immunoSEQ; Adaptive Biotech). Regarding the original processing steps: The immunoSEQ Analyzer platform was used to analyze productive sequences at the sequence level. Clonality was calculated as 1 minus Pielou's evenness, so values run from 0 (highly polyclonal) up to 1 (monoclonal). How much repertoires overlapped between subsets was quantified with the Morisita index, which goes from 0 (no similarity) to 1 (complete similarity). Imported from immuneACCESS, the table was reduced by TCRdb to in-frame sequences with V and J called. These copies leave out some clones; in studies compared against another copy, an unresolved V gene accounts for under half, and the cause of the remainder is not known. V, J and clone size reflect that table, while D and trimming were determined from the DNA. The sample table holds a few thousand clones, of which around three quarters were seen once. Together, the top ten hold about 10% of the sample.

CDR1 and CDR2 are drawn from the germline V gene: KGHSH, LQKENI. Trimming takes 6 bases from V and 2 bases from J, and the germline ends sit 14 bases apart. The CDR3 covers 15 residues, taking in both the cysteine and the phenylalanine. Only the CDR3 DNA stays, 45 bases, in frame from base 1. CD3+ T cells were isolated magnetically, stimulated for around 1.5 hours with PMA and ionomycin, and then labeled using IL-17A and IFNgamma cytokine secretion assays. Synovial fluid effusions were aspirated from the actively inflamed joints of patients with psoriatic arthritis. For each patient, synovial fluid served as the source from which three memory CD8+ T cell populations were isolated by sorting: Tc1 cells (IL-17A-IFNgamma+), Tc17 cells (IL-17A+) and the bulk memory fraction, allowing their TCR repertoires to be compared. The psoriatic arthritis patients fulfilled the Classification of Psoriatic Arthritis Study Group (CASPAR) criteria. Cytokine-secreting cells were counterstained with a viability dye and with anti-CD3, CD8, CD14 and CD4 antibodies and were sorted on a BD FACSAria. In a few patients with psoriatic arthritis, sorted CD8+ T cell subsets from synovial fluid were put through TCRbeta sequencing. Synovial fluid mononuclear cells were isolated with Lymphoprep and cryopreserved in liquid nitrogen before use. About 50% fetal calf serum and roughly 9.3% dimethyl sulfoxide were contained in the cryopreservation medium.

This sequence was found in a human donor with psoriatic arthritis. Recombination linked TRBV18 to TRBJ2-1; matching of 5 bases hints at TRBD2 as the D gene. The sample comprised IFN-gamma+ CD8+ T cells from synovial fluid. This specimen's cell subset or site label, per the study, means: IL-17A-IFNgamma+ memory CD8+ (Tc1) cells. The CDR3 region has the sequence CASSQYLGAYNEQFF. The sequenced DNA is TGTGCCAGCTCCCAGTATCTCGGGGCCTACAATGAGCAGTTCTTC.